The clone carrying this T cell receptor (beta chain) came up a few times. The antigen remains undetermined. With 1 base clipped from V and 3 bases from J, the junction kept 7 bases outside the gene matches. In germline, CDR1 is SGHAT, CDR2 FQNNGV. This CDR3 comprises 17 residues. This sample is part of a study of T cell repertoires in cytomegalovirus infection. Study as a whole: Public TCR beta signature analysis indicated the presence of both CMV infection and matching HLA type. Study-wide findings and caveats: In two of eight donors, the top clonotype was HLA-C-restricted CMV-specific.

TCRdb redid the calling of the reads with MiXCR, one entry per CDR3 protein. Here the sample spans roughly 600,000 distinct CDR3 sequences, approximately 25% being singletons. The specimen was CD8+ T cells from PBMCs. The receptor comes from a human donor in good health (CMV status not recorded). Some clones in this sample may be carry-over from other donors' samples. This chain joins TRBV11-2 and TRBJ2-1, with 9 bases matching TRBD2. The DNA of the CDR3 is TGTGCCAGCAGCTTAGCGGCTAGCGGGGACCTCTACAATGAGCAGTTCTTC. Translating gives CASSLAASGDLYNEQFF.